This entry lists 2 T cell receptor beta chains sequenced from one sample in a study of blood T cell repertoires in COVID-19. The assay was immunoSEQ multiplex PCR, and TCRdb's table has in-frame clones only and misses some. Among roughly 350,000 clones, roughly 85% were seen once, and the ten largest hold approximately 3.7%. The sequenced sample consisted of peripheral blood. The origin of the receptors is a woman aged 18-29 years with acute or convalescent COVID-19.

This sequence joins TRBV10-3 and TRBJ2-7; 7 nucleotides match TRBD1. Germline V gives CDR1 ENHRY, CDR2 SYGVKD. This CDR3 has 11 residues. Trimming at V came to 8 bases and at J to 6 bases, leaving 4 bases not matched to a gene. CDR3 bases: TGTGCCATCCTACAGGGGAGCGAGCAGTACTTC. This translates into CAILQGSEQYF.

The chain couples TRBV6-5 to TRBJ1-6; D is perhaps TRBD1 (5 bases). V lost 8 bases and J 7 bases, leaving 18 bases between the germline ends. Germline CDR1 reads MNHEY; CDR2 reads SVGAGI. This CDR3 comprises 15 residues. CDR3: CASRLTGSLNSPLHF. The CDR3 DNA follows: TGTGCCAGCCGTCTAACAGGCAGTCTAAATTCACCCCTCCACTTT.